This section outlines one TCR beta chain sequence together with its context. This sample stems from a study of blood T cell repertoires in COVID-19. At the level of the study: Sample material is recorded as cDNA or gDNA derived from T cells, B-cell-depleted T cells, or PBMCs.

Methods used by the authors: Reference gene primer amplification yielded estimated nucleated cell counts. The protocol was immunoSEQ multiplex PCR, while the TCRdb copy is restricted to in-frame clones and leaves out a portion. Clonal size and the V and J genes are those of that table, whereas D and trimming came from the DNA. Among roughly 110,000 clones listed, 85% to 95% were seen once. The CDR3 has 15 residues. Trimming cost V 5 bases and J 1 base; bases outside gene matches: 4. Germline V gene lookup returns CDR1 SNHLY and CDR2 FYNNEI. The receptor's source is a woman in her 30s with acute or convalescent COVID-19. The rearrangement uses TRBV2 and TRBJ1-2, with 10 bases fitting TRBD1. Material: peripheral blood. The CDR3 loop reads CASSRDRGINYGYTF. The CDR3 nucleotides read TGTGCCAGCAGTAGGGACAGGGGCATTAACTATGGCTACACCTTC.